This T cell receptor beta chain is from a study of Graves' ophthalmopathy and Graves' hyperthyroidism. Beta-chain TCR CDR3 regions were amplified from RNA transcripts. A first-round RT-PCR used HTBI primers, followed by a second-round multiplex PCR. TCRdb reprocessed the multiplex PCR reads with MiXCR, giving one entry per CDR3 protein. The table shows roughly 480,000 distinct CDR3 sequences, with approximately 14% occurring only once. Isolation of PBMCs was performed using 9 to 10 ml of fresh peripheral blood. V trimming: 5 bases; J trimming: 1 base; junction bases outside the gene matches: 7. The germline gives CDR1 MNHEY, CDR2 SVGEGT. The CDR3 is 15 amino acids.

This chain connects TRBV6-2 or TRBV6-3 to TRBJ1-1, with 7 bases lining up with TRBD1. The source of this sequence is a woman aged 25-40 years with Graves' ophthalmopathy. Sequenced material: blood. As DNA, the CDR3 is TGTGCCAGCAGTCAGCACAGGGACAGGAACACTGAAGCTTTCTTT. Protein product: CASSQHRDRNTEAFF.